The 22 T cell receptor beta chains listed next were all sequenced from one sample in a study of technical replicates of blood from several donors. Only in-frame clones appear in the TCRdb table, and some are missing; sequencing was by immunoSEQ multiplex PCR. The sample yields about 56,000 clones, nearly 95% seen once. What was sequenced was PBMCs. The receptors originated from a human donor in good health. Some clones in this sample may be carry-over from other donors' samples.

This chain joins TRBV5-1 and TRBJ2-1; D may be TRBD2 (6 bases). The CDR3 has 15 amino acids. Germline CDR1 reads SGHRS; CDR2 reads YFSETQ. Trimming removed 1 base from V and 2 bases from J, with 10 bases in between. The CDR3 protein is CASSLPSVTYNEQFF. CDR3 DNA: TGCGCCAGCAGCTTGCCTAGCGTCACCTACAATGAGCAGTTCTTC.

The CDR3 spells CASSTYGRDTNQPQHF. The CDR3 DNA reads as TGTGCCAGCAGCACATATGGTCGGGACACCAATCAGCCCCAGCATTTT. The V and J genes are TRBV7-8 and TRBJ1-5; tentatively, D is TRBD1 (6 bases). The CDR3 is 16 amino acids. V shed 5 bases and J shed 3 bases, with 17 bases lying between them. Germline CDR1 SGHVS, CDR2 FQNEAQ.

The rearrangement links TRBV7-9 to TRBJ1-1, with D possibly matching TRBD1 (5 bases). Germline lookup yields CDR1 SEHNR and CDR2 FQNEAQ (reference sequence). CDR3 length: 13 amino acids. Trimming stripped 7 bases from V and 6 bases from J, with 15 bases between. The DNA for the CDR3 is TGTGCCAGCAAGCCTGATTGGGACTCTGAAGCTTTCTTT. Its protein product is CASKPDWDSEAFF.

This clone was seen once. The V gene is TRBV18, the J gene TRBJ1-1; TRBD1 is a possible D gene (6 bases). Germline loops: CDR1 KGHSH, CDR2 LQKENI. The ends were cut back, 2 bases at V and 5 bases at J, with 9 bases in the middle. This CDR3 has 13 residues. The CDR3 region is CASSPSGATEAFF. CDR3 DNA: TGTGCCAGCTCACCATCAGGGGCAACTGAAGCTTTCTTT.

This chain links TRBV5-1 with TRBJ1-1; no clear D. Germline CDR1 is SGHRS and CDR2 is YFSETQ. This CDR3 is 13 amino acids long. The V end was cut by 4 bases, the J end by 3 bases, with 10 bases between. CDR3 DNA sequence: TGCGCCAGCAGCCCACTCGGGGACACTGAAGCTTTCTTT. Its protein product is CASSPLGDTEAFF.

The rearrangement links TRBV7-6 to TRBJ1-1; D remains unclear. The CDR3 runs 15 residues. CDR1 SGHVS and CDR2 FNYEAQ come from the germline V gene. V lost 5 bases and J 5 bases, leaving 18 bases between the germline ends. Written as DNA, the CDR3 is TGTGCCAGCAGCCCCAGCGTTTTGCGGGAGACTGAAGCTTTCTTT. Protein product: CASSPSVLRETEAFF.

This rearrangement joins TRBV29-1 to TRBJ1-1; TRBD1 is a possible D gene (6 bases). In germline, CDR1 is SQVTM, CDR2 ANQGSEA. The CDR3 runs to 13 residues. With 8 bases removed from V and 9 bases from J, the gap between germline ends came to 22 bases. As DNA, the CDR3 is TGCAGCACCGGGAGGGAAGAGGGGGGGCAAGCTTTCTTT. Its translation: CSTGREEGGQAFF.

DNA for the CDR3: TGTGCCAGTACCTCTGGGAGGTTCTCTGGAAACACCATATATTTT. As protein: CASTSGRFSGNTIYF. This chain connects TRBV19 to TRBJ1-3; no firm D call. Germline assignment: CDR1 LNHDA and CDR2 SQIVND (reference sequence). Trimming pared 7 bases from V and 0 bases from J, leaving 13 bases between. The CDR3 runs 15 residues.

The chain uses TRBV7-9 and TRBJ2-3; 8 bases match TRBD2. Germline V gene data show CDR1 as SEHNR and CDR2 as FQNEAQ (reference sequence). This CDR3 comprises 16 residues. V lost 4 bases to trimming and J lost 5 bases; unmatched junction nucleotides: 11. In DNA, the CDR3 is TGTGCCAGCAGCTCCATCCCGGGAGGGCCTGGAGATACGCAGTATTTT. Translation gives CASSSIPGGPGDTQYF.

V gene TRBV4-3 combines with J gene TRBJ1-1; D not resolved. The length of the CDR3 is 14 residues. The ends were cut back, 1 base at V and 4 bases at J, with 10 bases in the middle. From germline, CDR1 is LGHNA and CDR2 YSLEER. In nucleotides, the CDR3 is TGCGCCAGCAGCCAAGGAGGGTTTGGCACTGAAGCTTTCTTT. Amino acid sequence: CASSQGGFGTEAFF.

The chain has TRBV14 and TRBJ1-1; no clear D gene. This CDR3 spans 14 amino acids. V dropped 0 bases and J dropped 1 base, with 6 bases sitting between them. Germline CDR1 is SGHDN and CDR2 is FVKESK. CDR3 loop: CASSQEVRNTEAFF. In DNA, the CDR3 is TGTGCCAGCAGCCAAGAAGTCAGGAACACTGAAGCTTTCTTT.

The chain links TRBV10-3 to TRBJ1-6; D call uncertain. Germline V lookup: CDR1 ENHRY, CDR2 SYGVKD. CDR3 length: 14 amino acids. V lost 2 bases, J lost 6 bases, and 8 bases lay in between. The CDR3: CAISETQSNSPLHF. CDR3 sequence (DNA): TGTGCCATCAGTGAGACACAAAGTAATTCACCCCTCCACTTT.

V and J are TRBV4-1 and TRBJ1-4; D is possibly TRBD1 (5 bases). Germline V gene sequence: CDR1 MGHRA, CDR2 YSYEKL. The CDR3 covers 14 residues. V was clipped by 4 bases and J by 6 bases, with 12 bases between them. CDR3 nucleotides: TGCGCCAGCAGCCGGGGGGTATTAGATGAAAAACTGTTTTTT. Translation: CASSRGVLDEKLFF.

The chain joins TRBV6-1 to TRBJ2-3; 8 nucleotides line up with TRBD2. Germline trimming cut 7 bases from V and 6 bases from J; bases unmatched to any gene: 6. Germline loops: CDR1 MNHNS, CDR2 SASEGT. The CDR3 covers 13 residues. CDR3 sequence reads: CASTLAEVDTQYF. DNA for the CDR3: TGTGCCAGCACACTAGCGGAGGTGGATACGCAGTATTTT.

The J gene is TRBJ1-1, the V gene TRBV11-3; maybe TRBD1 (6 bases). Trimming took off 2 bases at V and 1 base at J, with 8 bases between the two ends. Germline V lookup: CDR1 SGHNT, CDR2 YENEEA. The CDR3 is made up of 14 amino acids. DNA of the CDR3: TGTGCCAGCAGCTTAATGGGGGCGAACACTGAAGCTTTCTTT. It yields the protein CASSLMGANTEAFF.

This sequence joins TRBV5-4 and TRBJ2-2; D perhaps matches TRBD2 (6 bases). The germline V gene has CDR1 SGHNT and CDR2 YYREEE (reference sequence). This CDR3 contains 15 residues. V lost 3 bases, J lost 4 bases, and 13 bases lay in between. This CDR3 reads CASSSGTAGTGELFF. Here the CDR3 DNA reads TGTGCCAGCAGCTCCGGGACTGCGGGCACCGGGGAGCTGTTTTTT.

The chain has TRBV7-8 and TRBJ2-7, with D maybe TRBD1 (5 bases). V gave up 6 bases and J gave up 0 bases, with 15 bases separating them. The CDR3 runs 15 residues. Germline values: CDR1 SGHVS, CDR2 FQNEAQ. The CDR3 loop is CASRETDTTSYEQYF. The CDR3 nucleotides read TGTGCCAGCAGAGAGACAGACACAACCTCCTACGAGCAGTACTTC.

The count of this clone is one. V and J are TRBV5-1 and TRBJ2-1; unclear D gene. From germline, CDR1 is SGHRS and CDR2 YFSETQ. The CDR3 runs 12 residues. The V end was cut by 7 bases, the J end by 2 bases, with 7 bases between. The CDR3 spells CASYGAYNEQFF. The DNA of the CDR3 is TGCGCCAGCTATGGAGCCTACAATGAGCAGTTCTTC.

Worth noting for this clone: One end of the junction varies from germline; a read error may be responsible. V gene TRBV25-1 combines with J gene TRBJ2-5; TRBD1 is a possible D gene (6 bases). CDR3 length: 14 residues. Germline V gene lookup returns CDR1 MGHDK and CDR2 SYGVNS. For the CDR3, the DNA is TGTGCCGGCAGTGATCCAGGGGCTTGGGAGACCCAGTACTTC. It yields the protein CAGSDPGAWETQYF.

CDR3 region: CASRARVNVDEQYF. The CDR3 region has the DNA TGTGCCAGTAGGGCCAGGGTGAACGTGGACGAGCAGTACTTC. The chain links TRBV2 to TRBJ2-7; a possible D gene is TRBD1 (5 bases). Germline V lookup: CDR1 SNHLY, CDR2 FYNNEI. The CDR3 length is 14 residues. V was cut by 9 bases and J by 5 bases, with 20 bases left in between.

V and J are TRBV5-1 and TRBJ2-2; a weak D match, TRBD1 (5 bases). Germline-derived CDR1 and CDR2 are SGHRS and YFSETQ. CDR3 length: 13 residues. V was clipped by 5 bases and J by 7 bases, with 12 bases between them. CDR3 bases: TGCGCCAGCAGGACAGATGTCGGCGGGGAGCTGTTTTTT. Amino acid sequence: CASRTDVGGELFF.

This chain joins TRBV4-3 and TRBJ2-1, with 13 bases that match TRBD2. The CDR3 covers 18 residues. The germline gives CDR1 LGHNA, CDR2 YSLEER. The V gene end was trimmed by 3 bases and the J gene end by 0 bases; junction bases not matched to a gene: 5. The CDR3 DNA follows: TGCGCCAGCAGCCAGTGGACTAGCGGGGGAAGCTCCTACAATGAGCAGTTCTTC. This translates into CASSQWTSGGSSYNEQFF.